This T cell receptor (beta chain) originates from a study of OX40 agonist ivuxolimab in advanced cancers. Study information: Subjects had a mean age of around 63 years, with a range of roughly 20 to 80; less than 90% were male. Eligibility admitted prior anti-PD-1, anti-PD-L1 or anti-CTLA-4 therapy; approximately 40% had some.

The repertoire was sequenced with immunoSEQ multiplex PCR; TCRdb's copy has only in-frame clones and lacks some. The table lists under 75,000 clones, 80% to 95% of them singletons. This clone is a singleton in its sample. Germline-derived CDR1 and CDR2 are SNHLY and FYNNEI. Losses at the gene ends were 7 bases for V and 0 bases for J; bases not matched to a gene: 7. This CDR3 has 17 amino acids. The sample here was CD4+ or CD8+ T cells sorted from blood, taken in a trial of the OX40 agonist ivuxolimab. The clonotype originates from an adult with an advanced solid tumor such as melanoma, head and neck, liver or kidney cancer. The chain combines TRBV2 with TRBJ2-1; 12 bases agree with TRBD1. The CDR3 nucleotides read TGTGCCAGCACCGGGGGACAGGGGGCCGACTCCTACAATGAGCAGTTCTTC. It is translated as CASTGGQGADSYNEQFF.